This TCR beta chain was recovered during a study of OX40 agonist ivuxolimab in advanced cancers. Across the study: With a range of roughly 20 to 90, age averaged approximately 60 years, and more than 75% were male.

Germline-derived CDR1 and CDR2 are SGDLS and YYNGEE. The CDR3 runs to 13 residues. Trimming left V 4 bases short and J 5 bases short, with 12 bases between. Produced via immunoSEQ multiplex PCR; TCRdb's table is partial and in-frame only. Here the sample spans about 83,000 clones, more than 80% being singletons. In this sample, this clone turned up a few times. Blood draws occurred at baseline, cycle 4 day 1, and cycle 7 day 1. The TCR was taken from an adult with an advanced solid tumor such as melanoma, head and neck, liver or kidney cancer. V and J are TRBV9 and TRBJ1-1; unclear D gene. The specimen was CD4+ or CD8+ T cells sorted from blood, collected in a trial of the OX40 agonist ivuxolimab. In DNA, the CDR3 is TGTGCCAGCAGCCTAACTGGCAGTACTGAAGCTTTCTTT. This encodes CASSLTGSTEAFF.